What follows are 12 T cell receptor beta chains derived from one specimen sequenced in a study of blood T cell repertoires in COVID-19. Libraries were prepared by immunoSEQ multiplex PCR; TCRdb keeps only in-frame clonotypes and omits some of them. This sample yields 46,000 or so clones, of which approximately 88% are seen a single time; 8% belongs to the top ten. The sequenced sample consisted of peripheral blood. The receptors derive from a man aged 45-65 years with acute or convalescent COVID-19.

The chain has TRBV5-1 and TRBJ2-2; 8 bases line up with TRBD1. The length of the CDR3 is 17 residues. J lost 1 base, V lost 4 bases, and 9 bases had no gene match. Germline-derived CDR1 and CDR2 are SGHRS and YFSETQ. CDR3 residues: CASSIFRGQGNTGELFF. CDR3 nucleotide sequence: TGCGCCAGCAGCATATTTAGAGGACAGGGGAACACCGGGGAGCTGTTTTTT. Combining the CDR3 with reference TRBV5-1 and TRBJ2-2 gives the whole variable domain KAGVTQTPRYLIKTRGQQVTLSCSPISGHRSVSWYQQTPGQGLQFLFEYFSETQRNKGNFPGRFSGRQFSNSRSEMNVSTLELGDSALYLCASSIFRGQGNTGELFFGEGSRLTVL.

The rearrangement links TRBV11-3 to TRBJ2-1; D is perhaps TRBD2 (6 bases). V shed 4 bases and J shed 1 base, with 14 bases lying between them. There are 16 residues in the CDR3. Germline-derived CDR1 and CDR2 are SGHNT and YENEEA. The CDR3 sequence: CASSSGTRGSYNEQFF. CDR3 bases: TGTGCCAGCAGCTCCGGGACTCGGGGGTCCTACAATGAGCAGTTCTTC.

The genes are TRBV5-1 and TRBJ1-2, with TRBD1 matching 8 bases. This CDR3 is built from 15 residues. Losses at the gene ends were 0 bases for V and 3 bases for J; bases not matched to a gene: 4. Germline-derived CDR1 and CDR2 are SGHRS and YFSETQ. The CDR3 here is CASSLEGQAYYGYTF. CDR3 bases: TGCGCCAGCAGCTTGGAGGGACAGGCTTACTATGGCTACACCTTC.

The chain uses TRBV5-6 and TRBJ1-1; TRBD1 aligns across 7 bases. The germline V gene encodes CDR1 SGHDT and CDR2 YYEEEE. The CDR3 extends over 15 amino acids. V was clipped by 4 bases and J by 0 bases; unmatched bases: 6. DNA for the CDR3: TGTGCCAGCAGCCTACCGGGACAGATGAACACTGAAGCTTTCTTT. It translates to CASSLPGQMNTEAFF.

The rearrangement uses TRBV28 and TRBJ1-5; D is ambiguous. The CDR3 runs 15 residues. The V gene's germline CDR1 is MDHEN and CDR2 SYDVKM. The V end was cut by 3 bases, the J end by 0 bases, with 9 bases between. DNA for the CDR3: TGTGCCAGCAGTTTTTCAGGTAATAGCAATCAGCCCCAGCATTTT. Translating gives CASSFSGNSNQPQHF.

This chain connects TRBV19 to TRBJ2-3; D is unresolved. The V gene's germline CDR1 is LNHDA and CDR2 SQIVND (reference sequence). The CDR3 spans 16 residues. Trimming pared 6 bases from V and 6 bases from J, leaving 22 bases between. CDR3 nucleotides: TGTGCCAGTAGCCGAATCGGTAGTACCAGCAGGGATACGCAGTATTTT. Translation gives CASSRIGSTSRDTQYF.

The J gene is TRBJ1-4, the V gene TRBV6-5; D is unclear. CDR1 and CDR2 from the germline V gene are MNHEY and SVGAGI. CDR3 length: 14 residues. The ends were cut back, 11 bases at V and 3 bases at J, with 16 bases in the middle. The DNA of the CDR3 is TGTGCCGCCGCTCGCGGGCGAGCTAATGAAAAACTGTTTTTT. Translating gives CAAARGRANEKLFF.

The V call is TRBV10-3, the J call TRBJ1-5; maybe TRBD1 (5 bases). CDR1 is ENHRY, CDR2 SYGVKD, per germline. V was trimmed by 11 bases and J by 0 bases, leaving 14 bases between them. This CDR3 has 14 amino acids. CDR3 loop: CASEDTDSNQPQHF. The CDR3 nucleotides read TGTGCCTCCGAGGACACAGATAGCAATCAGCCCCAGCATTTT.

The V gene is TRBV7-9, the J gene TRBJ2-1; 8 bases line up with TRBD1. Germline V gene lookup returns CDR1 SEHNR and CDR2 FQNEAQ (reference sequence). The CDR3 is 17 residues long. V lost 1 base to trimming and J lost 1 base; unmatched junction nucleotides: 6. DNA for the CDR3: TGTGCCAGCAGCTTAGGTCCAGGGGGCAGTTCCTACAATGAGCAGTTCTTC. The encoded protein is CASSLGPGGSSYNEQFF.

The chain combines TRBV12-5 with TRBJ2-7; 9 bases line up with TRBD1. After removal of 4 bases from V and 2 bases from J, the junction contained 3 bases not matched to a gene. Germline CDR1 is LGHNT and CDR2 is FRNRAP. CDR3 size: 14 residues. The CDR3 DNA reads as TGTGCTAGTGGTTCCGGGACAGGGACCTACGAGCAGTACTTC. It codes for CASGSGTGTYEQYF. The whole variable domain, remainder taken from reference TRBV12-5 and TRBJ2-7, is DARVTQTPRHKVTEMGQEVTMRCQPILGHNTVFWYRQTMMQGLELLAYFRNRAPLDDSGMPKDRFSAEMPDATLATLKIQPSEPRDSAVYFCASGSGTGTYEQYFGPGTRLTVT.

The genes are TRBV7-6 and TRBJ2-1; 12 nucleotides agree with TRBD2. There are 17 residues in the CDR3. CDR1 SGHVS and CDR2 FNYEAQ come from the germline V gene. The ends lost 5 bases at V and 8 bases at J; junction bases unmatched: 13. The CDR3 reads CASSPLAGGPFSDEQFF. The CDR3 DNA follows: TGTGCCAGCAGCCCTCTAGCGGGGGGGCCATTTAGCGATGAGCAGTTCTTC. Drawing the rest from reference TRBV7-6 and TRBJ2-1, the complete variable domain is GAGVSQSPRYKVTKRGQDVALRCDPISGHVSLYWYRQALGQGPEFLTYFNYEAQQDKSGLPNDRFSAERPEGSISTLTIQRTEQRDSAMYRCASSPLAGGPFSDEQFFGPGTRLTVL.

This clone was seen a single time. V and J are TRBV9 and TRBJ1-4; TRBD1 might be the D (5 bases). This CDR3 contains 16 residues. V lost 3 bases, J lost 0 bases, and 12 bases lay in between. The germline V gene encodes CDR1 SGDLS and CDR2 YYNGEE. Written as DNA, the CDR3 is TGTGCCAGCAGCGACAACACAGGAGCAACTAATGAAAAACTGTTTTTT. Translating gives CASSDNTGATNEKLFF.